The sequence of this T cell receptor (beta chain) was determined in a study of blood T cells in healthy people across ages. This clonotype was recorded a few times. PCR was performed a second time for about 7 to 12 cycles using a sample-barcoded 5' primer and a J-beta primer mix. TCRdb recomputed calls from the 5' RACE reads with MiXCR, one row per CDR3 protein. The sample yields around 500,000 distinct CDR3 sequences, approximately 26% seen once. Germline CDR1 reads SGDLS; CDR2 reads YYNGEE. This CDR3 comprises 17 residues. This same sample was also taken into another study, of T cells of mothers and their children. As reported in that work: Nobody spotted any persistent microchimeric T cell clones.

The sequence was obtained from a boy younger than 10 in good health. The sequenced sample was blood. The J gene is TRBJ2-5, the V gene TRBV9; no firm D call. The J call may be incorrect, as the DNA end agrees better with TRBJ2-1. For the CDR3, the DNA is TGTGCCAGCAGCGTAGATAGTTTCGGTCTTTTCCTCAATGAGCAGTTCTTC. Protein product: CASSVDSFGLFLNEQFF.